The 28 T cell receptor beta chains in this list originate from one sample, sequenced in a study of blood T cells in healthy people across ages. Next came a second PCR, run for about 7 to 12 cycles, which used a sample-barcoded 5' primer along with a J-beta primer mix. TCRdb recomputed calls from the 5' RACE reads with MiXCR, one row per CDR3 protein. This sample yields 650,000 to 950,000 distinct CDR3 sequences, of which under 55% are seen a single time; about a fifth belongs to the top ten. The sequencing sample was made of blood. All receptors derive from a man in his sixties in good health.

This clonotype was observed a handful of times. The gene calls are TRBV10-3 and TRBJ2-5; TRBD1 matches at 10 bases. V was pared by 3 bases and J by 5 bases, with 6 bases of the junction left unmatched. Germline V gene lookup returns CDR1 ENHRY and CDR2 SYGVKD. The CDR3 totals 15 residues. CDR3 residues: CAISDRDRGFETQYF. The CDR3, as DNA: TGTGCCATCAGTGATCGGGACAGGGGTTTCGAGACCCAGTACTTC.

The V call is TRBV12-3 or TRBV12-4, the J call TRBJ2-7, with 11 bases that match TRBD1. The CDR3 is made up of 14 amino acids. The V and J ends lost 6 bases and 2 bases, in that order; junction bases with no gene match: 3. For the CDR3, the DNA is TGTGCCAGCAGGGGACAGGGGGTGGCCTACGAGCAGTACTTC. This sequence encodes CASRGQGVAYEQYF.

The chain carries TRBV11-2 and TRBJ2-2; D not resolved. Germline CDR1 and CDR2: SGHAT and FQNNGV. The CDR3 runs to 14 residues. V was cut by 1 base and J by 3 bases, with 6 bases left in between. The CDR3 nucleotides read TGTGCCAGCAGCTTAGGCCCGCACACCGGGGAGCTGTTTTTT. Protein product: CASSLGPHTGELFF.

In its sample, this clonotype was seen a few times. This chain uses TRBV6-2 or TRBV6-3 with TRBJ2-3, with D possibly being TRBD1 or TRBD2 (5 bases each). The CDR3 has 10 amino acids. With 6 bases removed from V and 8 bases from J, the gap between germline ends came to 6 bases. CDR1 and CDR2 from the germline V gene are MNHEY and SVGEGT. In DNA form, the CDR3 reads TGTGCCAGCAGCGGGGCTACGCAGTATTTT. Translating it yields CASSGATQYF.

The genes are TRBV11-2 and TRBJ2-2; D ambiguous. Germline V gene lookup returns CDR1 SGHAT and CDR2 FQNNGV. Between the trimmed V and J ends, which lost 1 base and 0 bases, there was a span of 6 bases. The CDR3 runs 15 residues. The CDR3: CASSLVPANTGELFF. The CDR3 bases are TGTGCCAGCAGCTTAGTCCCAGCGAACACCGGGGAGCTGTTTTTT.

The rearrangement joins TRBV18 to TRBJ2-7, with 7 bases aligning to TRBD1. CDR3 length: 14 amino acids. V was clipped by 2 bases and J by 6 bases; unmatched bases: 7. Germline loops: CDR1 KGHSH, CDR2 LQKENI. The CDR3 protein is CASSPTGVYGEQYF. The DNA for the CDR3 is TGTGCCAGCTCACCAACAGGGGTCTATGGCGAGCAGTACTTC.

The V call is TRBV27, the J call TRBJ1-6; possible D gene TRBD1, 5 bases. CDR3 size: 14 residues. Trimming removed 2 bases at V and 10 bases at J, with 12 bases between. Germline CDR1 MNHEY, CDR2 SMNVEV (reference sequence). CDR3 in DNA: TGTGCCAGCAGTTTAGAGGGGAAGGGGTCACCCCTCCACTTT. Its translation: CASSLEGKGSPLHF.

This clonotype was counted ten times or more. The junction and the germline gene differ at one end; a read error may be behind it. The chain links TRBV5-1 to TRBJ1-2, with D possibly matching TRBD1 (6 bases). The CDR3 is 13 residues long. Germline values: CDR1 SGHRS, CDR2 YFSETQ. The CDR3 DNA reads TGTGCCAGCAGCCTGGGACAAGATTATGGCTACACCTTC. This codes for CASSLGQDYGYTF.

The chain uses TRBV7-2 and TRBJ2-5; 10 bases match TRBD2. Germline V gives CDR1 SGHTA, CDR2 FQGNSA. This CDR3 is 19 amino acids long. The J segment lost 2 bases and the V segment lost 7 bases, leaving 19 bases of the junction unmatched. In DNA form, the CDR3 reads TGTGCCAGCAACACCACAGTCCTTGCAGCGGGGGGGCGGCAAGAGACCCAGTACTTC. Its protein product is CASNTTVLAAGGRQETQYF.

There are a few counts of this clonotype. V is TRBV6-1 and J is TRBJ2-1; 12 positions agree with TRBD1. This CDR3 is 14 amino acids long. Germline values: CDR1 MNHNS, CDR2 SASEGT. With 7 bases clipped from V and 9 bases from J, the junction kept 7 bases outside the gene matches. DNA of the CDR3: TGTGCCAGCAATCCCGGGACAGGGGGCCGTGAGCAGTTCTTC. Protein product: CASNPGTGGREQFF.

This clonotype was seen a few times. The chain is built from TRBV13 and TRBJ2-1; possibly TRBD2 for D (7 bases). This CDR3 has 19 residues. The V end was cut by 1 base, the J end by 8 bases, with 27 bases between. The germline V gene encodes CDR1 PRHDT and CDR2 FYEKMQ (reference sequence). CDR3 DNA sequence: TGTGCCAGCAGCTTAGAGCTCGGAGGGGGAGGGGACCCCGGAGATGAGCAGTTCTTC. Amino acids: CASSLELGGGGDPGDEQFF.

This clonotype was counted at least ten times. The chain is built from TRBV14 and TRBJ2-4, with D perhaps TRBD1 or TRBD2 (5 bases each). The V gene's germline CDR1 is SGHDN and CDR2 FVKESK. This CDR3 region has 15 residues. Between the trimmed V and J ends, which lost 2 bases and 0 bases, there was a span of 8 bases. This CDR3 reads CASSQQGVAKNIQYF. In nucleotides, the CDR3 is TGTGCCAGCAGCCAACAGGGAGTAGCCAAAAACATTCAGTACTTC.

A single count supports this clonotype. An end of the junction differs from the germline gene, which may be a read error. V and J are TRBV7-9 and TRBJ2-3; no definite D call. The CDR3 runs to 13 residues. Germline values: CDR1 SEHNR, CDR2 FQNEAQ (reference sequence). This CDR3 reads CAGSAQASDTQYF. Written as DNA, the CDR3 is TGTGCCGGCAGCGCGCAGGCTTCGGATACGCAGTATTTT.

This sequence joins TRBV18 and TRBJ1-5, with a possible D match to TRBD1 (5 bases). CDR3 length equals 13 residues. With 6 bases removed from V and 4 bases from J, the gap between germline ends came to 10 bases. The germline V gene has CDR1 KGHSH and CDR2 LQKENI. CDR3 region: CASSRDVNQPQHF. CDR3 in DNA: TGTGCCAGCTCTCGGGACGTTAATCAGCCCCAGCATTTT.

The rearrangement links TRBV7-2 to TRBJ2-1; 10 bases agree with TRBD1. From germline, CDR1 is SGHTA and CDR2 FQGNSA. The CDR3 has 15 amino acids. The junction had 4 bases not matched to a gene; V was cut back by 5 bases and J by 3 bases. The DNA for the CDR3 is TGTGCCAGCAGCCAAAGGACAGGGGGCTACAATGAGCAGTTCTTC. It translates to CASSQRTGGYNEQFF.

This clonotype was counted ten times or more. The chain links TRBV20-1 to TRBJ1-5; tentative D call: TRBD1 (6 bases). The CDR3 loop spans 14 amino acids. In germline, CDR1 is DFQATT, CDR2 SNEGSKA (reference sequence). The V gene lost 1 base and the J gene lost 2 bases, with 9 bases spanning the gap. DNA of the CDR3: TGCAGTGCTAGAGCTGCAGGGGGCAATCAGCCCCAGCATTTT. This encodes CSARAAGGNQPQHF.

The table lists this clonotype with a few counts. The chain carries TRBV9 and TRBJ2-3; 7 positions match TRBD2. Germline V gene data show CDR1 as SGDLS and CDR2 as YYNGEE. This CDR3 contains 16 residues. Germline trimming cut 3 bases from V and 1 base from J; bases unmatched to any gene: 8. In DNA, the CDR3 is TGTGCCAGCAGCGCGGGTAGCGGGCTGCGCACAGATACGCAGTATTTT. Protein sequence: CASSAGSGLRTDTQYF.

This clonotype was detected a few times. The rearrangement uses TRBV20-1 and TRBJ1-6, with a tentative D call TRBD1 (6 bases). V was pared by 3 bases and J by 10 bases, with 13 bases between. This CDR3 region has 13 residues. Per the germline V gene, CDR1 is DFQATT and CDR2 is SNEGSKA (reference sequence). CDR3 region: CSARQTGQSPLHF. The CDR3 DNA reads as TGCAGTGCTAGGCAAACCGGACAGTCACCCCTCCACTTT.

This clonotype was seen only once. The V gene is TRBV20-1, the J gene TRBJ2-1, with 11 bases matching TRBD2. Losses at the gene ends were 4 bases for V and 4 bases for J; bases not matched to a gene: 6. The CDR3 spans 15 residues. Germline loops: CDR1 DFQATT, CDR2 SNEGSKA (reference sequence). The CDR3 reads CSATPGTSGYNEQFF. The DNA for the CDR3 is TGCAGTGCTACCCCCGGGACTAGCGGATACAATGAGCAGTTCTTC.

This clonotype has only a few counts. The chain has TRBV6-2 or TRBV6-3 and TRBJ2-1; 9 bases are a match to TRBD2. Looked up from germline, CDR1 is MNHEY and CDR2 is SVGEGT. J gave up 3 bases and V 1 base, and 7 bases lay outside the gene matches. CDR3 length: 17 amino acids. CDR3: CASSYLTLAGIYNEQFF. Written as DNA, the CDR3 is TGTGCCAGCAGTTACTTAACTCTAGCGGGGATCTACAATGAGCAGTTCTTC.

This chain links TRBV11-2 with TRBJ2-5, with 11 bases lining up with TRBD2. V lost 1 base, J lost 4 bases, and 8 bases stayed unmatched. This CDR3 region has 17 residues. Germline assignment: CDR1 SGHAT and CDR2 FQNNGV. CDR3 loop: CASSLGLAGGPGETQYF. The CDR3 region has the DNA TGTGCCAGCAGCTTAGGGTTAGCGGGGGGGCCGGGAGAGACCCAGTACTTC.

J is TRBJ2-5 and V is TRBV27; 9 bases fit TRBD2. The trim removed 5 bases at V and 11 bases at J, leaving 18 bases unmatched. The germline CDR1 and CDR2 sequences are MNHEY and SMNVEV (reference sequence). The CDR3 loop spans 16 amino acids. CDR3 DNA sequence: TGTGCCAGCAGTAGAATTAAGGCGGGGGGGCTGCCTGAGCAGTACTTC. Translated: CASSRIKAGGLPEQYF.

J is TRBJ2-1 and V is TRBV7-8; a weak D match, TRBD1 (5 bases). Germline V gene lookup returns CDR1 SGHVS and CDR2 FQNEAQ. The CDR3 loop spans 15 amino acids. V was shortened by 6 bases and J by 2 bases, with 14 bases between the two germline ends. CDR3 sequence: CASRRPTGAYNEQFF. In DNA, the CDR3 is TGTGCCAGCAGGCGACCCACAGGAGCCTACAATGAGCAGTTCTTC.

This chain joins TRBV12-3 or TRBV12-4 and TRBJ1-2, with D possibly TRBD1 on 6 matching bases. CDR3 length: 13 residues. Deletions cut 6 bases from V and 8 bases from J, with 16 bases between. The CDR3 loop reads CASSSRGPSGYTF. As DNA, the CDR3 is TGTGCCAGCAGCTCGCGGGGGCCGAGCGGCTACACCTTC.

The rearrangement uses TRBV6-1 and TRBJ1-6; D might be TRBD1 (5 bases). The CDR3 sequence is 15 residues long. Germline CDR1 is MNHNS and CDR2 is SASEGT. The V end was cut by 0 bases, the J end by 4 bases, with 7 bases between. The CDR3 protein is CASSEAHRYNSPLHF. CDR3 DNA sequence: TGTGCCAGCAGTGAAGCTCACAGGTATAATTCACCCCTCCACTTT.

The V gene is TRBV11-2, the J gene TRBJ2-7; the D is unclear. Trimming stripped 2 bases from V and 4 bases from J, with 9 bases between. The CDR3 runs 13 residues. Germline values: CDR1 SGHAT, CDR2 FQNNGV. CDR3 bases: TGTGCCAGCAGCTTATCGACGTATTACGAGCAGTACTTC. This encodes CASSLSTYYEQYF.

The chain links TRBV7-8 to TRBJ2-5; the D gene could be TRBD1 or TRBD2 (5 bases each). Matching the DNA end better, TRBJ2-7 makes the J call doubtful. Germline V gene data show CDR1 as SGHVS and CDR2 as FQNEAQ. The CDR3 runs to 14 residues. The CDR3 is CASSPRDDTYEQYF. DNA of the CDR3: TGTGCCAGCAGCCCTCGGGACGACACCTACGAGCAGTACTTC.

Of note for this clonotype: An end of the junction does not agree with germline; a read error may underlie this. The chain has TRBV6-5 and TRBJ1-6; D perhaps matches TRBD1 (5 bases). Germline V CDR1 and CDR2: MNHEY, SVGAGI. The CDR3 is 16 residues long. The CDR3 region is CASSYGRGRSNSPPHF. CDR3 nucleotide sequence: TGTGCCAGCAGTTACGGTAGGGGACGGTCGAATTCACCCCCCCACTTT.